This record covers a single T cell receptor (beta chain). The data belong to a study of T-cell reconstitution after alpha-beta-depleted transplantation in children. The authors prepared the TCRbeta library with unique molecular identifiers. A single record per CDR3 protein comes from TCRdb applying MiXCR to the PCR reads. The data hold about 370,000 distinct CDR3 sequences, with about a fifth observed a single time. The CDR3 consists of 16 residues. V lost 0 bases to trimming and J lost 9 bases; unmatched junction nucleotides: 8. Germline values: CDR1 LGHDT, CDR2 YNNKEL (reference sequence). The V call is TRBV3-1, the J call TRBJ2-1, with 10 nucleotides matching TRBD1. The sequence came from a human donor who donated a stem cell graft to a child with acute myeloid leukemia. The source was PBMCs from the stem cell graft donor, collected from the stem cell graft. CDR3 amino acids: CASSQDPGTGAIEQFF. CDR3 sequence (DNA): TGTGCCAGCAGCCAAGATCCCGGGACAGGGGCAATTGAGCAGTTCTTC.